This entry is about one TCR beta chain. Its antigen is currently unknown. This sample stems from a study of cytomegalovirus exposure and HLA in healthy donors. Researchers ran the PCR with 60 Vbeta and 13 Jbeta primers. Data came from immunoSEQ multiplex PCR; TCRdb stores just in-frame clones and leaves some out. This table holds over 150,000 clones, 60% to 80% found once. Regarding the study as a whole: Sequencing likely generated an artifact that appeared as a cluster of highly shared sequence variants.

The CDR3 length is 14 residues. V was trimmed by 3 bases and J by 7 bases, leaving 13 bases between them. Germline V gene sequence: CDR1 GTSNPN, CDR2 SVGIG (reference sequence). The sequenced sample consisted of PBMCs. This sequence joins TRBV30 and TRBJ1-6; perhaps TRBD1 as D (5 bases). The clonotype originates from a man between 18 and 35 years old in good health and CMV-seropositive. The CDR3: CAWRVGGKNSPLHF. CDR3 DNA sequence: TGTGCCTGGAGGGTTGGGGGGAAGAATTCACCCCTCCACTTT.